Listed below are T cell receptor beta chains from one sample, sequenced in a study of T cell repertoires in aging, cancer and after chemotherapy. TCRdb ran MiXCR on the multiplex PCR reads and lists one entry per CDR3 protein. The data hold about 5,500 distinct CDR3 sequences, with around 28% observed a single time. Sequenced input: blood. The receptors come from a human donor in good health. CDR3s include the opening cysteine and the closing phenylalanine or tryptophan. Clone size appears in some rows only: once, few, many, or a class for an expanded clone.

clone_size j_call v_call cdr3_aa
. TRBJ2-7 TRBV27 CASSLSGYEQYF
once TRBJ1-1 TRBV27 CASSSPRTGRTEAFF
few TRBJ1-1 TRBV6-5 CASRGIHNTEAFF
medium-sized TRBJ2-3 TRBV12-3/TRBV12-4 CASSLGTWLAGDTDTQYF
. TRBJ2-1 TRBV5-6 CASSLYPGLGNEQFF
medium-sized TRBJ2-3 TRBV6-5 CASRPSGLNTQYF
few TRBJ1-1 TRBV19 CASALVGGITEAFF
. TRBJ1-2 TRBV7-2 CASSQRTENRYTF
. TRBJ2-7 TRBV6-1 CASSEAHYEQYF
. TRBJ2-7 TRBV15 CATSREVAQGGDRSYEQYF
. TRBJ1-1 TRBV5-6 CASSLGGGQNTEAFF
. TRBJ1-2 TRBV12-3/TRBV12-4 CASSLAGTGSIYGYTF
. TRBJ2-7 TRBV7-2 CASSLDGSTEQYF
few TRBJ2-1 TRBV5-4 CASSLGSFSDEQFF
medium-sized TRBJ1-3 TRBV19 CASSMGRDTGNTIYF
few TRBJ2-5 TRBV5-1 CASSLRGAGETQYF
once TRBJ1-2 TRBV7-9 CARSLPVGGYTF
few TRBJ1-5 TRBV7-9 CASSPSTGQPQHF
few TRBJ2-3 TRBV5-4 CASSSLTGGGSTDTQYF
. TRBJ2-3 TRBV10-3 CAISESRAGGGTDTQYF
. TRBJ1-1 TRBV18 CASSPTAANTEAFF
medium-sized TRBJ1-5 TRBV19 CATKGRGLDQPQHF
. TRBJ2-2 TRBV6-1 CASSDGGDTGELFF
. TRBJ2-1 TRBV6-2/TRBV6-3 CASSYSPTSGRSNEQFF
large TRBJ1-4 TRBV29-1 CSVEDNGEKLFF
medium-sized TRBJ2-6 TRBV27 CASSFFISGANVLTF
. TRBJ2-3 TRBV24-1 CATSPIAGSADTQYF
medium-sized TRBJ2-5 TRBV30 CAWTKTTRETQYF
medium-sized TRBJ2-1 TRBV15 CATSRGTSGPDGNEQFF
once TRBJ1-1 TRBV7-2 CASSLVGGAVNTEAFF